This passage covers 2 T cell receptor beta chains from one sample sequenced in a study of OX40 agonist ivuxolimab in advanced cancers. Libraries were prepared by immunoSEQ multiplex PCR; TCRdb keeps only in-frame clonotypes and omits some of them. The repertoire holds roughly 56,000 clones, with roughly 85% as singletons. Here the sequenced sample was CD4+ or CD8+ T cells sorted from blood, taken in a trial of the OX40 agonist ivuxolimab. The receptor set was obtained from an adult with an advanced solid tumor such as melanoma, head and neck, liver or kidney cancer.

V and J are TRBV4-3 and TRBJ2-3; tentative D call: TRBD2 (5 bases). The CDR3 sequence is 15 residues long. The germline V gene has CDR1 LGHNA and CDR2 YSLEER. Trimming pared 0 bases from V and 9 bases from J, leaving 16 bases between. The CDR3 coding sequence is TGCGCCAGCAGCCAAGAAGCTAGCTTAGAACGGACGCAGTATTTT. Translating it yields CASSQEASLERTQYF.

The V call is TRBV14, the J call TRBJ2-3; D is perhaps TRBD2 (5 bases). The CDR3 length is 14 residues. V gave up 6 bases and J gave up 4 bases, with 14 bases separating them. From germline, CDR1 is SGHDN and CDR2 FVKESK. This CDR3 is CASSSGLGADTQYF. CDR3 nucleotide sequence: TGTGCCAGCAGTTCTGGGCTCGGGGCAGATACGCAGTATTTT. Full variable domain (outside the CDR3, taken from reference TRBV14 and TRBJ2-3): EAGVTQFPSHSVIEKGQTVTLRCDPISGHDNLYWYRRVMGKEIKFLLHFVKESKQDESGMPNNRFLAERTGGTYSTLKVQPAELEDSGVYFCASSSGLGADTQYFGPGTRLTVL.